Described below is a single TCR beta chain sequence and its context. Looked up from germline, CDR1 is SNHLY and CDR2 is FYNNEI. This CDR3 region has 14 residues. The junction had 7 bases not matched to a gene; V was cut back by 5 bases and J by 3 bases. The entry originates in a study of T cell repertoires in cytomegalovirus infection. Study information: Indicated by public TCR beta signatures were CMV infection and matching HLA type.

TCRdb re-derived calls from the reads in MiXCR, one entry per CDR3 protein. The sample shows 450,000 to 600,000 distinct CDR3 sequences, about 11% of them seen only once. The TCR comes from a human donor in good health (CMV status not recorded). Some clones in this sample may be carry-over from other donors' samples. The sequenced sample was PBMCs. The V gene is TRBV2, the J gene TRBJ2-7; 7 bases line up with TRBD1. The CDR3 DNA reads as TGTGCCAGCAGTCTTGAGACAGGGTACTACGAGCAGTACTTC. This codes for CASSLETGYYEQYF.